This is a list of T cell receptor beta chains from one sample in a study of technical replicates of blood from several donors. Assay used: immunoSEQ multiplex PCR; TCRdb lists only in-frame clones, some missing. The sample yields 85,000 to 100,000 clones, approximately 95% seen once. Sequenced material: T cells isolated from PBMCs. The source is a human donor in good health. The CDR3 runs from the conserved cysteine through the conserved F or W. The D gene is left open where the match is weak. Clone size, where shown, is once, few, many, or a class for clones that have expanded.

d_call	cdr3_length	v_call	clone_size	j_call	cdr3_nt	cdr3_aa
TRBD2	15	TRBV5-1	NA	TRBJ2-7	TGCGCCAGCAGCTTGGGAACTAGCGGGACCTACGAGCAGTACTTC	CASSLGTSGTYEQYF
TRBD2	16	TRBV6-6	NA	TRBJ2-1	TGTGCCAGCAGTCCCCCAGGACTAGCGGGTTACAATGAGCAGTTCTTC	CASSPPGLAGYNEQFF
TRBD2	17	TRBV6-1	NA	TRBJ2-3	TGTGCCAGCAGCGAAGCCCCCGGGACTAGGGTCGAAGATACGCAGTATTTT	CASSEAPGTRVEDTQYF
NA	11	TRBV28	NA	TRBJ2-1	TGTGCCAGCAGTTTCTACAGTGAGCAGTTCTTC	CASSFYSEQFF
NA	15	TRBV9	NA	TRBJ2-7	TGTGCCAGCAGCGTAGCTGCGGGGCTCTCCTACGAGCAGTACTTC	CASSVAAGLSYEQYF
TRBD1	17	TRBV7-2	NA	TRBJ2-6	TGTGCCAGCAGCCCCCCGTTACAGGGGGCTGGGGCCAACGTCCTGACTTTC	CASSPPLQGAGANVLTF
TRBD2	16	TRBV7-2	NA	TRBJ2-7	TGTGCCAGCAGCTTAGTCGGTGCGCTAGCGGGAGACGAGCAGTACTTC	CASSLVGALAGDEQYF
TRBD2	15	TRBV5-4	NA	TRBJ2-7	TGTGCCAGCAGCTGGCTGGGACTAGAGGTCGACGAGCAGTACTTC	CASSWLGLEVDEQYF
NA	16	TRBV6-5	NA	TRBJ1-2	TGTGCCAGCAGTTACTCCTTGGACAAAGCTAACTATGGCTACACCTTC	CASSYSLDKANYGYTF
TRBD1	13	TRBV28	NA	TRBJ1-5	TGTGCCAGCAGTCTGACAGGGCCTCAGCCCCAGCATTTT	CASSLTGPQPQHF
NA	15	TRBV15	NA	TRBJ2-7	TGTGCCACCAGCAGAGATCTAGGCCAGTCCTACGAGCAGTACTTC	CATSRDLGQSYEQYF
TRBD1	18	TRBV4-1	NA	TRBJ1-1	TGCGCCAGCAGCCCCCAGCCTAGTCCGGGACAGGGAAACACTGAAGCTTTCTTT	CASSPQPSPGQGNTEAFF
NA	12	TRBV2	few	TRBJ1-1	TGTGCCAGCAGTCCGGGACTCTGGGAAGCTTTCTTT	CASSPGLWEAFF
TRBD1	14	TRBV6-1	NA	TRBJ2-7	TGTGCCAGCAGTGTCGTGGGACAGTTATACGAGCAGTACTTC	CASSVVGQLYEQYF
NA	12	TRBV10-1	once	TRBJ1-1	TGCGCCAGCCCACACATTCTCACTGAAGCTTTCTTT	CASPHILTEAFF
TRBD1	13	TRBV7-9	NA	TRBJ2-4	TGTGCCGTCTCATCCGGGACAGGGGGCACCAGGGTCTTC	CAVSSGTGGTRVF
NA	15	TRBV4-1	NA	TRBJ1-5	TGCGCCAGCAGCCATCAGGGCCTGTCACATCAGCCCCAGCATTTT	CASSHQGLSHQPQHF
NA	14	TRBV9	NA	TRBJ1-1	TGTGCCAGCAGCGTCGGCGGGTGGGCGGCTGAAGCTTTCTTT	CASSVGGWAAEAFF
NA	17	TRBV6-1	once	TRBJ2-5	TGTGCCAGCAGTGAACCGGGTTGGAAACAGGGAAGAGGGACCCAGTACTTC	CASSEPGWKQGRGTQYF
TRBD1	15	TRBV28	NA	TRBJ1-2	TGTGCCAGCAGTCCTGTGGACAGGCTAAGAAATGGCTACACCTTC	CASSPVDRLRNGYTF
NA	13	TRBV10-3	once	TRBJ2-5	TGTGCCATCAGGCGACTCCTACAAGAGACCCAGTACTTC	CAIRRLLQETQYF
NA	13	TRBV15	NA	TRBJ2-5	TGTGCCACCAGCAGACTATCGTGGGAGACCCAGTACTTC	CATSRLSWETQYF
TRBD1	15	TRBV30	NA	TRBJ2-5	TGTGCCTGGAGTGACAGGGGGCGCGGGCAAGAGACCCAGTACTTC	CAWSDRGRGQETQYF
NA	16	TRBV11-2	NA	TRBJ2-1	TGTGCCAGCAGCTTATGGGGGGAAAGCTCCTACAATGAGCAGTTCTTC	CASSLWGESSYNEQFF
NA	12	TRBV2	few	TRBJ1-1	TGTGCCAGCAGCCCGGCGGGGACTGAAGCTTTCTTT	CASSPAGTEAFF
NA	15	TRBV4-1	NA	TRBJ1-5	TGCGCCAGCAGCCAAGTAGGAGAGGGAGGTCAGCCCCAGCATTTT	CASSQVGEGGQPQHF
NA	14	TRBV9	NA	TRBJ2-1	TGTGCCAGCACCCCGACAGGTTCTTACAATGAGCAGTTCTTC	CASTPTGSYNEQFF
NA	15	TRBV28	NA	TRBJ1-2	TGTGCCAGCAGTTCATACCTTACAGGGAACTATGGCTACACCTTC	CASSSYLTGNYGYTF